Below, 17 T cell receptor beta chains from the same sample are listed, as sequenced in a study of cytomegalovirus exposure and HLA in healthy donors (dated by TCRdb to the late 2010s). The library was produced with the immunoSEQ multiplex PCR assay. For the multiplex PCR, a mixture combining 60 forward primers for TCR Vbeta segments and 13 reverse primers for TCR Jbeta segments was used. As stored in TCRdb, this immuneACCESS dataset retains in-frame rearrangements with V and J assigned. A fraction of the clones does not appear; measured against another copy, unresolved V genes explain less than half of the discrepancy, and the remainder lacks a known reason. The table held for this sample gives some 110,000 clones. Of the sample, 3.7% falls within the top ten clones. The sequenced sample was PBMCs. These TCRs come from a man aged 25-45 years in good health and CMV-seronegative.

This rearrangement joins TRBV11-3 to TRBJ2-7; the match to TRBD2 covers 8 bases. The V and J ends lost 0 bases and 2 bases, in that order; junction bases with no gene match: 9. The germline V gene has CDR1 SGHNT and CDR2 YENEEA. The CDR3 has 17 amino acids. The CDR3 nucleotides read TGTGCCAGCAGCTTAGACCCCGAGAGCGGGGGACCCTACGAGCAGTACTTC. Its translation: CASSLDPESGGPYEQYF.

The chain uses TRBV12-5 and TRBJ1-4, with a tentative D call TRBD1 (5 bases). V was trimmed by 1 base and J by 3 bases, leaving 9 bases between them. The CDR3 has 15 amino acids. The germline gives CDR1 LGHNT, CDR2 FRNRAP. The CDR3 DNA reads TGTGCTAGTGGTTTGGGAACAGGTTCTAATGAAAAACTGTTTTTT. Its protein product is CASGLGTGSNEKLFF.

V gene TRBV5-1 combines with J gene TRBJ2-2, with a tentative D call TRBD2 (6 bases). Per germline, CDR1 SGHRS and CDR2 YFSETQ. V lost 4 bases to trimming and J lost 4 bases, with 14 bases between them. The CDR3 runs to 15 residues. CDR3 DNA: TGCGCCAGCAGCCCGAGGATGGGGGGCACCGGGGAGCTGTTTTTT. This gives the protein CASSPRMGGTGELFF. The full variable domain, completed using reference TRBV5-1 and TRBJ2-2, is KAGVTQTPRYLIKTRGQQVTLSCSPISGHRSVSWYQQTPGQGLQFLFEYFSETQRNKGNFPGRFSGRQFSNSRSEMNVSTLELGDSALYLCASSPRMGGTGELFFGEGSRLTVL.

The rearrangement joins TRBV7-9 to TRBJ2-3; 13 nucleotides line up with TRBD2. Germline V lookup: CDR1 SEHNR, CDR2 FQNEAQ (reference sequence). Trimming took 5 bases from V and 6 from J; bases not matched to a gene: 5. The CDR3 sequence is 15 residues long. The CDR3 loop is CASSAMTSGGDTQYF. As DNA, the CDR3 is TGTGCCAGCAGCGCAATGACTAGCGGGGGGGATACGCAGTATTTT. The entire variable domain, with the rest obtained from reference TRBV7-9 and TRBJ2-3, is as follows: DTGVSQNPRHKITKRGQNVTFRCDPISEHNRLYWYRQTLGQGPEFLTYFQNEAQLEKSRLLSDRFSAERPKGSFSTLEIQRTEQGDSAMYLCASSAMTSGGDTQYFGPGTRLTVL.

This chain uses TRBV5-6 with TRBJ2-5; 7 bases fit TRBD2. Germline CDR1 and CDR2: SGHDT and YYEEEE. After removal of 4 bases from V and 5 bases from J, the junction contained 8 bases not matched to a gene. This CDR3 comprises 14 residues. The CDR3 loop is CASSLGGGLETQYF. The CDR3 nucleotides are TGTGCCAGCAGCCTCGGGGGAGGGCTGGAGACCCAGTACTTC. Filled out from reference TRBV5-6 and TRBJ2-5, the complete variable domain reads DAGVTQSPTHLIKTRGQQVTLRCSPKSGHDTVSWYQQALGQGPQFIFQYYEEEERQRGNFPDRFSGHQFPNYSSELNVNALLLGDSALYLCASSLGGGLETQYFGPGTRLLVL.

The rearrangement joins TRBV18 to TRBJ2-1; 10 bases agree with TRBD1. V trimming: 1 base; J trimming: 5 bases; junction bases outside the gene matches: 2. Looked up from germline, CDR1 is KGHSH and CDR2 is LQKENI. There are 15 residues in the CDR3. This CDR3 reads CASSPLGTGDNEQFF. CDR3 coding DNA: TGTGCCAGCTCACCACTTGGGACAGGGGACAATGAGCAGTTCTTC. The whole variable domain, remainder taken from reference TRBV18 and TRBJ2-1, is NAGVMQNPRHLVRRRGQEARLRCSPMKGHSHVYWYRQLPEEGLKFMVYLQKENIIDESGMPKERFSAEFPKEGPSILRIQQVVRGDSAAYFCASSPLGTGDNEQFFGPGTRLTVL.

The gene calls are TRBV7-2 and TRBJ1-1; D might be TRBD1 (6 bases). V was trimmed by 3 bases and J by 7 bases, leaving 18 bases between them. The CDR3 loop spans 15 amino acids. Germline lookup yields CDR1 SGHTA and CDR2 FQGNSA. In DNA, the CDR3 is TGTGCCAGCAGCTTCCTAAGGGGCAGGGGCGGTGAAGCTTTCTTT. Protein: CASSFLRGRGGEAFF.

The genes are TRBV5-4 and TRBJ2-3; 9 positions match TRBD2. Germline CDR1 is SGHNT and CDR2 is YYREEE (reference sequence). Unmatched junction bases numbered 0, after V lost 0 bases and J lost 1 base. The CDR3 has 15 residues. The CDR3 protein is CASSLERGGTDTQYF. The CDR3 coding sequence is TGTGCCAGCAGCTTGGAGCGGGGGGGCACAGATACGCAGTATTTT. Filled out from reference TRBV5-4 and TRBJ2-3, the complete variable domain reads ETGVTQSPTHLIKTRGQQVTLRCSSQSGHNTVSWYQQALGQGPQFIFQYYREEENGRGNFPPRFSGLQFPNYSSELNVNALELDDSALYLCASSLERGGTDTQYFGPGTRLTVL.

The V gene is TRBV6-6, the J gene TRBJ1-5; D may be TRBD1 (6 bases). Trimming cost V 5 bases and J 9 bases, with 14 bases left between them. This CDR3 contains 13 residues. Germline V CDR1 and CDR2: MNHNY, SVGAGI (reference sequence). The CDR3 sequence: CASSLQGSWPQHF. In nucleotides, the CDR3 is TGTGCCAGCAGTCTACAGGGAAGTTGGCCCCAGCATTTT.

The genes are TRBV29-1 and TRBJ2-7; D not certain. V was clipped by 6 bases and J by 2 bases, with 14 bases between them. This CDR3 has 13 residues. CDR1 is SQVTM, CDR2 ANQGSEA, per germline. CDR3 sequence: CSVLTDKTYEQYF. CDR3 in DNA: TGCAGCGTACTCACCGACAAGACCTACGAGCAGTACTTC.

The chain has TRBV10-3 and TRBJ2-2; 8 bases line up with TRBD1. Trimming at V came to 11 bases and at J to 7 bases, leaving 12 bases not matched to a gene. Germline CDR1 is ENHRY and CDR2 is SYGVKD. The CDR3 is made up of 14 amino acids. CDR3 sequence reads: CAAEQGDVSGELFF. The CDR3 DNA is TGTGCCGCCGAACAGGGGGACGTCAGCGGGGAGCTGTTTTTT.

This chain uses TRBV15 with TRBJ2-7; D perhaps matches TRBD2 (5 bases). Germline V gene data show CDR1 as LNHNV and CDR2 as YYDKDF (reference sequence). CDR3 size: 13 residues. The germline V and J ends were trimmed by 3 bases and 7 bases, with 13 bases remaining between them. CDR3 in amino acids: CATSSQAGSEQYF. Written as DNA, the CDR3 is TGTGCCACCAGCAGTCAGGCGGGTTCTGAGCAGTACTTC.

This rearrangement joins TRBV7-2 to TRBJ1-2, with D perhaps matching TRBD1 (5 bases). The ends were cut back, 2 bases at V and 6 bases at J, with 10 bases in the middle. There are 13 residues in the CDR3. The germline gives CDR1 SGHTA, CDR2 FQGNSA. DNA of the CDR3: TGTGCCAGCAGCTTAATAGGGGAGGATGGCTACACCTTC. This codes for CASSLIGEDGYTF.

The V gene is TRBV30, the J gene TRBJ1-5; TRBD1 matches 7 bases. The CDR3 extends over 13 amino acids. Trimming at V came to 4 bases and at J to 7 bases, leaving 7 bases not matched to a gene. Germline values: CDR1 GTSNPN, CDR2 SVGIG (reference sequence). CDR3 DNA sequence: TGTGCCTGGACGACAGGGAACGACCAGCCCCAGCATTTT. Amino acids: CAWTTGNDQPQHF.

The chain has TRBV5-1 and TRBJ1-1; TRBD1 agrees at 9 bases. This CDR3 spans 14 amino acids. V shed 3 bases and J 2 bases; nucleotides not matched to a gene: 2. In germline, CDR1 is SGHRS, CDR2 YFSETQ. CDR3 amino acids: CASSSDRGNTEAFF. CDR3 nucleotide sequence: TGCGCCAGCAGCTCGGACAGGGGAAACACTGAAGCTTTCTTT.

The CDR3: CASSSSGMRGYTF. CDR3 nucleotide sequence: TGTGCCAGCAGTTCCTCGGGGATGCGTGGCTACACCTTC. The genes are TRBV25-1 and TRBJ1-2; D is ambiguous. The CDR3 sequence is 13 residues long. V was clipped by 5 bases and J by 7 bases, with 14 bases between them. Germline V gene lookup returns CDR1 MGHDK and CDR2 SYGVNS.

The CDR3 loop is CASSPGWGGHSYNEQFF. For the CDR3, the DNA is TGTGCCAGCAGCCCCGGGTGGGGAGGACACTCCTACAATGAGCAGTTCTTC. The chain combines TRBV7-8 with TRBJ2-1; a weak D match, TRBD2 (6 bases). Germline values: CDR1 SGHVS, CDR2 FQNEAQ. V was cut by 5 bases and J by 0 bases, with 17 bases left in between. This CDR3 is built from 17 residues.